The following is a TCR beta chain sequence with its context. This sample was included in a study of blood T cell repertoires in COVID-19. Whole-study context: Samples of COVID-19 (acute and convalescent) were obtained from the United States, Italy and Spain.

Original analysis: Estimated nucleated cell counts came from reference gene primer amplification. Only in-frame clones appear in the TCRdb table, and some are missing; sequencing was by immunoSEQ multiplex PCR. For V, J and clone size, that table is used; D and trimming come from the DNA. Of 350,000 to 450,000 clones listed, roughly 88% are singletons. The cohort comprised adults aged roughly 18 to 95 years residing in about two dozen US areas. This TCR derives from a woman aged 18-35 years who had been exposed to COVID-19. The source material was PBMCs or T cells enriched from blood (not recorded which).

The CDR3 nucleotides read TGTGCCAGCTCCCCAAGCGGCTACGATCAGCCCCAGCATTTT. Protein product: CASSPSGYDQPQHF. V usage is TRBV18 and J usage is TRBJ1-5; D remains unclear. The CDR3 consists of 14 residues. From germline, CDR1 is KGHSH and CDR2 LQKENI. V lost 6 bases and J lost 5, with 14 bases in between.